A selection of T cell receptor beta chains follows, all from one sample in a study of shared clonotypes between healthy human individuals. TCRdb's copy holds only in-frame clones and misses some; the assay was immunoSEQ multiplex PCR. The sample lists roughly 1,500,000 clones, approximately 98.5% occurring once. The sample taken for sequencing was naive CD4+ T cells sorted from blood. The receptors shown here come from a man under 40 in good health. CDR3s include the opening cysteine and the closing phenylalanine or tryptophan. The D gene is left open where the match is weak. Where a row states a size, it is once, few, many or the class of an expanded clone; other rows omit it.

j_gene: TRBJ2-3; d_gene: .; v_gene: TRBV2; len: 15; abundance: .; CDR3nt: TGTGCCAGCACCGATCTGGGCCCTGTCACAGATACGCAGTATTTT; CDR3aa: CASTDLGPVTDTQYF
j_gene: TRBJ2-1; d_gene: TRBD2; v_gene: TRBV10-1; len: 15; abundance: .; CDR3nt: TGCGCCAGCAGTGAGTCACTAGCGGGCTACAATGAGCAGTTCTTC; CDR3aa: CASSESLAGYNEQFF
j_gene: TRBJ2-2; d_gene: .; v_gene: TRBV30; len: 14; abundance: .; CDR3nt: TGTGCCTGGAGGTCTCACTCGAACACCGGGGAGCTGTTTTTT; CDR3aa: CAWRSHSNTGELFF
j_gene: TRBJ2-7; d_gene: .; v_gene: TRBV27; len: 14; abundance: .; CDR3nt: TGTGCCAGCAGTTTTGGAAGGGTCCTGTACGAGCAGTACTTC; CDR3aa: CASSFGRVLYEQYF
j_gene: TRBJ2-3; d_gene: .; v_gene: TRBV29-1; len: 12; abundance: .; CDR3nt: TGCAGCGTCGATGGGGTTCGTTACACGCAGTATTTT; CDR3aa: CSVDGVRYTQYF
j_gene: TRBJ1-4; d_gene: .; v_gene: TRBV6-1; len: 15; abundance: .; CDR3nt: TGTGCCAGCAGTGAACTGGGGTTGAGTGGTAAAAAACTGTTTTTT; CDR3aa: CASSELGLSGKKLFF
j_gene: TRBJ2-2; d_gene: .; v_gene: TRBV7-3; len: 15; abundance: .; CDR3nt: TGTGCCAGCAGCTTCGGTGGCGGGAACACCGGGGAGCTGTTTTTT; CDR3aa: CASSFGGGNTGELFF
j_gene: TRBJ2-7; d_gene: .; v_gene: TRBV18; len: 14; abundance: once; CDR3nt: TGTGCCAGCTCCTCGGGGACGGGCGCGGGGGAGCAGTACTTC; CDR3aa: CASSSGTGAGEQYF
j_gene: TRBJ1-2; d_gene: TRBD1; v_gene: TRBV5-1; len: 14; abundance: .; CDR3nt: TGCGCCAGCAGCTCGGTTGGGACAGGTTATGGCTACACCTTC; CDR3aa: CASSSVGTGYGYTF
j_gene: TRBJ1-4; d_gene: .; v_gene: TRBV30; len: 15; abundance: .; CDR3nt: TGTGCCTGGAGTGTGGGGGTTTTAACTAATGAAAAACTGTTTTTT; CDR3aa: CAWSVGVLTNEKLFF